This TCR beta chain derives from a study of blood T cell repertoires in COVID-19. Study at large: Acute and convalescent COVID-19 samples came from the United States, Italy and Spain. T cells, B-cell-depleted T cells, or PBMCs provided the cDNA or gDNA that served as material.

Germline V gene data show CDR1 as SQVTM and CDR2 as ANQGSEA. This CDR3 is 12 amino acids long. V shed 6 bases and J 3 bases; nucleotides not matched to a gene: 3. Authors' processing steps: Quantification of nucleated cells was approximated via reference gene primer amplification. Only in-frame clones appear in the TCRdb table, and some are missing; sequencing was by immunoSEQ multiplex PCR. V, J and clone size reflect that table, while D and trimming were determined from the DNA. The data contain about 280,000 clones, roughly 87% of them seen just once; the ten biggest clones take up about an eighth. About this clone itself: This CDR3 is also generated by other DNA sequences in the sample.

The sequence derives from a human donor in a cohort sampled during active COVID-19. The J gene is TRBJ2-7, the V gene TRBV29-1, with 9 positions matching TRBD2. Sequences were obtained from peripheral blood. The CDR3 is CSVTSGSYEQYF. CDR3 coding DNA: TGCAGCGTGACTAGCGGAAGCTACGAGCAGTACTTC.